What follows are 11 T cell receptor beta chains derived from one specimen sequenced in a study of OX40 agonist ivuxolimab in advanced cancers. Assay: immunoSEQ multiplex PCR; the TCRdb copy retains only in-frame clones and omits some. The top ten hold under 6.5% of the sample, which has 96,000 or so clones, 70% to 85% seen once. The material was CD4+ or CD8+ T cells sorted from blood, obtained in a trial of the OX40 agonist ivuxolimab. The receptors were gathered from an adult with an advanced solid tumor such as melanoma, head and neck, liver or kidney cancer.

The rearrangement joins TRBV7-9 to TRBJ2-1, with a possible D match to TRBD1 (6 bases). V was cut by 6 bases and J by 8 bases, with 17 bases left in between. The CDR3 is 14 amino acids. The germline gives CDR1 SEHNR, CDR2 FQNEAQ (reference sequence). The CDR3 is CASRDGPGVYEQFF. The CDR3 DNA sequence: TGTGCCAGCAGGGATGGCCCAGGGGTGTATGAGCAGTTCTTC.

The V call is TRBV6-5, the J call TRBJ2-7; TRBD1 agrees at 10 bases. V shed 6 bases, J shed 7 bases, and the junction held 9 bases outside the gene matches. The CDR3 contains 14 residues. Germline values: CDR1 MNHEY, CDR2 SVGAGI. The CDR3 DNA sequence: TGTGCCAGCAGACGGACAGGGGGGGGGAGTGAGCAGTACTTC. Protein: CASRRTGGGSEQYF.

This clone was recorded only once. This chain uses TRBV4-2 with TRBJ2-2, with D unclear. V was cut by 0 bases and J by 1 base, with 9 bases left in between. The CDR3 sequence is 16 residues long. Germline V lookup: CDR1 LGHNA, CDR2 YNFKEQ. DNA of the CDR3: TGTGCCAGCAGCCAAGATCAACAGAGGAACACCGGGGAGCTGTTTTTT. It yields the protein CASSQDQQRNTGELFF.

The chain joins TRBV11-2 to TRBJ1-2; tentative D call: TRBD1 (5 bases). V lost 3 bases and J lost 4, with 18 bases in between. The CDR3 loop spans 16 amino acids. The germline CDR1 and CDR2 sequences are SGHAT and FQNNGV. The CDR3 loop is CASSLYQGALGYGYTF. CDR3 coding DNA: TGTGCCAGCAGCTTGTATCAAGGGGCCCTGGGCTATGGCTACACCTTC.

This chain uses TRBV4-2 with TRBJ2-7; the D gene is possibly TRBD1 (6 bases). The CDR3 covers 14 residues. Germline-derived CDR1 and CDR2 are LGHNA and YNFKEQ. V gave up 3 bases and J gave up 1 base, with 10 bases separating them. This CDR3 reads CASSHYDRSYEQYF. The CDR3 nucleotides are TGTGCCAGCAGCCACTATGACAGGTCCTACGAGCAGTACTTC.

The V gene is TRBV11-1, the J gene TRBJ2-7; the D gene is possibly TRBD2 (6 bases). The CDR3 is 16 amino acids. Germline-derived CDR1 and CDR2 are SGHAT and FQDESV (reference sequence). V lost 1 base, J lost 2 bases, and 15 bases lay in between. The CDR3 bases are TGTGCCAGCAGCTTAGTCGCGGGGTCCTTTCCCTACGAGCAGTACTTC. Translating it yields CASSLVAGSFPYEQYF.

CDR3 bases: TGTGCCAGCAGCGTCGGAGGGAGTATCGATGAGCAGTTCTTC. Encoded protein: CASSVGGSIDEQFF. V is TRBV9 and J is TRBJ2-1; tentatively, D is TRBD2 (6 bases). Germline CDR1 and CDR2: SGDLS and YYNGEE. The ends were cut back, 2 bases at V and 8 bases at J, with 14 bases in the middle. The CDR3 is made up of 14 amino acids.

This clone was counted a single time. The chain carries TRBV5-3 and TRBJ2-3; TRBD2 is a possible D gene (5 bases). TRBV5-3 falls under the ORF class, with uncertain function. There are 14 residues in the CDR3. Trimming removed 0 bases from V and 2 bases from J, with 7 bases in between. CDR3 DNA sequence: TGTGCCAGAAGCTTGGCCGACTACACAGATACGCAGTATTTT. This encodes CARSLADYTDTQYF.

This sequence joins TRBV19 and TRBJ2-5, with 10 bases aligning to TRBD2. J was trimmed by 9 bases and V by 4 bases; bases with no gene match: 8. The CDR3 is made up of 14 amino acids. Germline V CDR1 and CDR2: LNHDA, SQIVND (reference sequence). CDR3 sequence (DNA): TGTGCCAGTAGTACTGAGCGGGAGGGCAAGCCCCAGTACTTC. Its protein product is CASSTEREGKPQYF.

The rearrangement links TRBV2 to TRBJ2-1; 12 nucleotides align to TRBD2. The CDR3 sequence is 15 residues long. V lost 7 bases and J lost 4; bases outside the gene matches: 5. Germline CDR1 is SNHLY and CDR2 is FYNNEI. CDR3 nucleotides: TGTGCCAGCACCATGCTAGCGGGAGGGTACAATGAGCAGTTCTTC. This encodes CASTMLAGGYNEQFF.

This clone was counted only a few times. The chain uses TRBV5-6 and TRBJ2-3; D not certain. Germline loops: CDR1 SGHDT, CDR2 YYEEEE. The CDR3 has 12 amino acids. Trimming took 0 bases from V and 8 from J, leaving 7 bases between them. CDR3 loop: CASSLVRATQYF. The DNA of the CDR3 is TGTGCCAGCAGCTTGGTCAGAGCTACGCAGTATTTT.